This T cell receptor beta chain was captured by sequencing in a study of cytomegalovirus exposure and HLA in healthy donors. Germline CDR1 is SGHRS and CDR2 is YFSETQ. V gave up 0 bases and J gave up 0 bases, with 7 bases separating them. The CDR3 is 14 residues long. Researchers ran the PCR with 60 Vbeta and 13 Jbeta primers. Libraries were prepared by immunoSEQ multiplex PCR; TCRdb keeps only in-frame clonotypes and omits some of them. The repertoire holds 35,000 to 45,000 clones, with roughly 90% as singletons. Specimen: PBMCs. The receptor was derived from a woman between 18 and 30 years old in good health and CMV-seronegative. The rearrangement joins TRBV5-1 to TRBJ2-7; D unclear. This chain's CDR3 is CASSLDGSSYEQYF. The CDR3 nucleotides read TGCGCCAGCAGCTTGGATGGCAGCTCCTACGAGCAGTACTTC.